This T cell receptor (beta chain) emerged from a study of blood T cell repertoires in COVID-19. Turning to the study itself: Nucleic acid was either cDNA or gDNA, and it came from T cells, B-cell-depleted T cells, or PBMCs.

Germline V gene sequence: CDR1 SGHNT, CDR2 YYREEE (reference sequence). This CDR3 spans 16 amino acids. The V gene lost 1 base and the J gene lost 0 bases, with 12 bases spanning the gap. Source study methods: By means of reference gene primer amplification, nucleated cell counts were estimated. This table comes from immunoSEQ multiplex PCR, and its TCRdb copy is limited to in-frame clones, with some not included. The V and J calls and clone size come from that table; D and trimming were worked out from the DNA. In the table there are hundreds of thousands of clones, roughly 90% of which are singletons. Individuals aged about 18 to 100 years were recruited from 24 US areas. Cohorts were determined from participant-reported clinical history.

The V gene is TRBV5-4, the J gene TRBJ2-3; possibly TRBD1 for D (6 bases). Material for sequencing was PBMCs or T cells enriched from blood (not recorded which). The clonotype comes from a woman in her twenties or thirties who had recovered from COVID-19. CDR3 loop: CASSLWQDSSTDTQYF. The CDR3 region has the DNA TGTGCCAGCAGCTTGTGGCAGGACAGTAGCACAGATACGCAGTATTTT. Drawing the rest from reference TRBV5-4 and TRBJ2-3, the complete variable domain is ETGVTQSPTHLIKTRGQQVTLRCSSQSGHNTVSWYQQALGQGPQFIFQYYREEENGRGNFPPRFSGLQFPNYSSELNVNALELDDSALYLCASSLWQDSSTDTQYFGPGTRLTVL.